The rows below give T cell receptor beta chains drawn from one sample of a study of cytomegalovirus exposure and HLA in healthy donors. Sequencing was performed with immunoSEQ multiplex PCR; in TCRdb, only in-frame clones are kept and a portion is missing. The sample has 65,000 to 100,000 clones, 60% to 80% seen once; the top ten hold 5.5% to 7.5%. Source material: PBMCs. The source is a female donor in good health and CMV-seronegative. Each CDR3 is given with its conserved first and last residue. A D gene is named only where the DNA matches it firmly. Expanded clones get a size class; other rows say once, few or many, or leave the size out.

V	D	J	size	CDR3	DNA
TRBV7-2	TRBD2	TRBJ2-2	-	CASSTSGASTGELFF	TGTGCCAGCAGCACTAGCGGGGCAAGCACCGGGGAGCTGTTTTTT
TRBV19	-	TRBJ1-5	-	CASSSLPDQPQHF	TGTGCCAGTAGTTCTCTCCCCGATCAGCCCCAGCATTTT
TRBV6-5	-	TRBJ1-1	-	CASSYILAGRTEAFF	TGTGCCAGCAGTTACATTCTGGCAGGTCGGACTGAAGCTTTCTTT
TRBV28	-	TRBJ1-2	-	CASSSRGAGGGYTF	TGTGCCAGCAGTTCCCGAGGTGCCGGTGGAGGCTACACCTTC
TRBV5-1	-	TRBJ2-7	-	CASSLDLYEQYF	TGCGCCAGCAGCTTGGATCTCTACGAGCAGTACTTC
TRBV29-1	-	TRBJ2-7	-	CSVRSGSYEQYF	TGCAGCGTCAGGTCAGGCTCCTACGAGCAGTACTTC
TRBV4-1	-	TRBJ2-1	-	CASSQDRETPPREQFF	TGCGCCAGCAGCCAAGATCGGGAGACTCCTCCTAGGGAGCAGTTCTTC
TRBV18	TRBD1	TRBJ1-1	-	CASSPQGAENTEAFF	TGTGCCAGCTCACCACAGGGGGCGGAGAACACTGAAGCTTTCTTT
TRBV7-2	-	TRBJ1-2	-	CASSPPQGFNYGYTF	TGTGCCAGCAGCCCGCCGCAGGGGTTTAACTATGGCTACACCTTC
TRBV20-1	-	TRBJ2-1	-	CSAGTGNEQFF	TGCAGTGCTGGGACTGGGAATGAGCAGTTCTTC
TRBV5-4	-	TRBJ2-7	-	CASSKDAGAEQYF	TGTGCCAGCAGCAAGGACGCGGGGGCCGAGCAGTACTTC
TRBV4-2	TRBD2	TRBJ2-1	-	CASSQERHGTSGINEQFF	TGTGCCAGCAGCCAAGAAAGACACGGGACTAGCGGGATCAATGAGCAGTTCTTC
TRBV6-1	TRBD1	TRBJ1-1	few	CASSGTGLAEAFF	TGTGCCAGCAGTGGGACAGGGCTAGCTGAAGCTTTCTTT
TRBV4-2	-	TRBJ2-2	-	CASSQEGDTGELFF	TGTGCCAGCAGCCAAGAAGGGGACACCGGGGAGCTGTTTTTT
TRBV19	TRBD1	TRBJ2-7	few	CASSIAGTGPGGEQYF	TGTGCCAGTAGTATCGCCGGGACAGGCCCAGGTGGCGAGCAGTACTTC
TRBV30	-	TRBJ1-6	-	CAWTAGLNSPLHF	TGTGCCTGGACCGCAGGATTAAATTCACCCCTCCACTTT
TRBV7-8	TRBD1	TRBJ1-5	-	CASSAAGGISNQPQHF	TGTGCCAGCAGCGCAGCAGGGGGAATTAGCAATCAGCCCCAGCATTTT
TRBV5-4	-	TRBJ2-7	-	CASSLDQSTYEQYF	TGTGCCAGCAGCTTGGACCAATCTACCTACGAGCAGTACTTC
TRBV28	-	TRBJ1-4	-	CASSMDTTNEKLFF	TGTGCCAGCAGCATGGACACAACTAATGAAAAACTGTTTTTT
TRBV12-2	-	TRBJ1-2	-	CASRSAGQGEFNGYTF	TGTGCAAGTCGCTCAGCGGGACAGGGGGAATTTAATGGCTACACCTTC
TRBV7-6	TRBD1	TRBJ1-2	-	CASSPGTGGPPFNYGYTF	TGTGCCAGCAGCCCCGGGACAGGGGGCCCGCCATTTAACTATGGCTACACCTTC
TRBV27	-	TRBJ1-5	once	CASSLFRGQPQHF	TGTGCCAGCAGTTTATTTCGGGGTCAGCCCCAGCATTTT
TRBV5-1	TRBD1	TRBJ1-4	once	CASSTTGGDDEKLFF	TGCGCCAGCAGTACCACAGGGGGCGACGATGAAAAACTGTTTTTT
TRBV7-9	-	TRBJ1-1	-	CASSLAGVVNTEAFF	TGTGCCAGCAGCTTAGCGGGCGTGGTGAACACTGAAGCTTTCTTT
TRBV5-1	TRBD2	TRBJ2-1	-	CASSSGLAGVTILNEQFF	TGCGCCAGCAGCTCGGGACTAGCGGGGGTCACCATCCTGAATGAGCAGTTCTTC
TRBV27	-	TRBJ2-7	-	CASSLAGTSSYEQYF	TGTGCCAGCAGCCTCGCCGGGACAAGCTCCTACGAGCAGTACTTC
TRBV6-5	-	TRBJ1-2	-	CASSVQVNYGYTF	TGTGCCAGCAGTGTTCAGGTTAACTATGGCTACACCTTC
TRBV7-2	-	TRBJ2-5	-	CASSLHAGMQETQYF	TGTGCCAGCAGCTTACATGCGGGGATGCAAGAGACCCAGTACTTC
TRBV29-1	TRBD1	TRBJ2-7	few	CSARMGTGNYEQYF	TGCAGCGCCAGGATGGGGACAGGGAACTACGAGCAGTACTTC
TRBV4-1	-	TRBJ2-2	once	CASSTIETGELFF	TGCGCCAGCTCCACAATCGAAACCGGGGAGCTGTTTTTT
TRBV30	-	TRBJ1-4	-	CAWSARTANEKLFF	TGTGCCTGGAGTGCCCGGACAGCTAATGAAAAACTGTTTTTT
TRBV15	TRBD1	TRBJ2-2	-	CATSSRHRGLGNGELFF	TGTGCCACCAGCAGCCGACACAGGGGGCTGGGGAACGGGGAGCTGTTTTTT
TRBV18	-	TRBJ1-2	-	CASSPREGEDYGYTF	TGTGCCAGCTCACCACGAGAGGGGGAAGACTATGGCTACACCTTC
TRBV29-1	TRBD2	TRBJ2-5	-	CSVLAEGPQYF	TGCAGCGTGCTAGCGGAGGGACCCCAGTACTTC
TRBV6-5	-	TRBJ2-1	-	CASRAGNEQFF	TGTGCCAGCAGAGCAGGTAATGAGCAGTTCTTC
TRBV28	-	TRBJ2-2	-	CACRGSNTGELFF	TGTGCCTGTCGGGGTAGCAACACCGGGGAGCTGTTTTTT
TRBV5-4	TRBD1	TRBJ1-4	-	CASSLEGGNEKLFF	TGTGCCAGCAGCTTGGAAGGGGGCAATGAAAAACTGTTTTTT
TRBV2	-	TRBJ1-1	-	CASNSQNTEAFF	TGTGCCAGCAATTCACAGAACACTGAAGCTTTCTTT
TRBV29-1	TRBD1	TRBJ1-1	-	CSIWDRIVTEAFF	TGCAGCATCTGGGACAGGATCGTCACTGAAGCTTTCTTT
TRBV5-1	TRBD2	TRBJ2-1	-	CASSTGLALNNEQFF	TGCGCCAGCAGCACGGGACTAGCATTAAACAATGAGCAGTTCTTC
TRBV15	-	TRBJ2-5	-	CATSRDLAGVEETQYF	TGTGCCACCAGCAGAGATCTGGCGGGCGTAGAGGAGACCCAGTACTTC
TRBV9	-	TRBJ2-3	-	CASSVVPSLTDTQYF	TGTGCCAGCAGCGTAGTCCCTTCTCTCACAGATACGCAGTATTTT
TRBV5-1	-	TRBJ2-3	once	CASSWDIPSTDTQYF	TGCGCCAGCAGCTGGGACATTCCTAGCACAGATACGCAGTATTTT
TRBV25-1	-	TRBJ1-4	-	CASSTGVGDEKLFF	TGTGCCAGCAGTACGGGGGTGGGGGATGAAAAACTGTTTTTT
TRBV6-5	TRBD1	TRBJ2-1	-	CASSGQGGYNEQFF	TGTGCCAGCAGCGGACAGGGGGGCTACAATGAGCAGTTCTTC
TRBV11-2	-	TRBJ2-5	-	CASSKAPQETQYF	TGTGCCAGCAGCAAAGCACCCCAAGAGACCCAGTACTTC
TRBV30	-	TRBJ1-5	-	CAWSGRRGQPQHF	TGTGCCTGGAGCGGGCGGCGGGGTCAGCCCCAGCATTTT
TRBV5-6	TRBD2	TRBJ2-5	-	CASSKILRGEETQYF	TGTGCCAGCAGCAAAATCTTGCGGGGGGAAGAGACCCAGTACTTC
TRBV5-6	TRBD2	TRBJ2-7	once	CASSHSSGNSYEQYF	TGTGCCAGCAGTCACTCTAGCGGGAACTCCTACGAGCAGTACTTC
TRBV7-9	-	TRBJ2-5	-	CASSRRAEETQYF	TGTGCCAGCAGCCGCAGAGCGGAAGAGACCCAGTACTTC